The entry that follows covers one T cell receptor (beta chain) sequence. This entry comes from a study of CD8 T cells in Susac syndrome. The CDR3 totals 17 residues. CDR1 SNHLY and CDR2 FYNNEI come from the germline V gene. Trimming took 6 bases from V and 1 from J, leaving 16 bases between them. RNA, at roughly 0.5 to 1 ug, was reverse transcribed with random hexamers. TCRdb reprocessed the immunoSEQ multiplex PCR reads via MiXCR and lists one record per CDR3 protein. The sample contains some 240,000 distinct CDR3 sequences, almost 97% of which appear only once. The receptor's source is a human donor with Susac syndrome. Sequenced input: CD4+ T cells from PBMCs. The J gene is TRBJ2-6, the V gene TRBV2, with a possible D match to TRBD1 (5 bases). The CDR3 loop is CASRLDIWASGANVLTF. In DNA form, the CDR3 reads TGTGCCAGCAGGCTGGACATTTGGGCTTCTGGGGCCAACGTCCTGACTTTC.